This entry describes one TCR beta chain. Its antigen is still unknown. The sample belongs to a study of cytomegalovirus exposure and HLA in healthy donors. Overall study results and limits: Common viral pathogens seemed, in a later analysis, to connect with several of the most significant clusters.

Primers: 60 Vbeta forward and 13 Jbeta reverse. Profiling relied on immunoSEQ multiplex PCR, and the TCRdb table lists in-frame clones only, not all of them. This specimen shows some 48,000 clones; the ten leading clones hold roughly 26%. V shed 2 bases, J shed 6 bases, and the junction held 5 bases outside the gene matches. Germline assignment: CDR1 SGHRS and CDR2 YFSETQ. The CDR3 contains 14 residues. Sequences were obtained from PBMCs. This clonotype was obtained from a man aged 40-49 years in good health and CMV-seropositive. V and J are TRBV5-1 and TRBJ1-2, with TRBD1 matching over 9 bases. Here the CDR3 DNA reads TGCGCCAGCAGCTTTGACAGGGGGGAGGATGGCTACACCTTC. Translating it yields CASSFDRGEDGYTF.